Presented here are 4 T cell receptor beta chains from one specimen sequenced in a study of cytomegalovirus exposure and HLA in healthy donors. With 60 Vbeta and 13 Jbeta primers, the PCR was carried out. Assay used: immunoSEQ multiplex PCR; TCRdb lists only in-frame clones, some missing. The sample includes under 200,000 clones, 83% of them seen just once. Specimen: PBMCs. The receptors were sampled from a man between 35 and 55 years old in good health and CMV-seropositive.

J is TRBJ2-7 and V is TRBV11-1; perhaps TRBD2 as D (6 bases). This CDR3 is 17 amino acids long. The V gene's germline CDR1 is SGHAT and CDR2 FQDESV (reference sequence). The germline V and J ends were trimmed by 2 bases and 4 bases, with 21 bases remaining between them. CDR3 sequence (DNA): TGTGCCAGCAGCTTAACCTCTCAGCCGGGGGACGGATACGAGCAGTACTTC. This encodes CASSLTSQPGDGYEQYF.

This rearrangement joins TRBV25-1 to TRBJ2-6; D gene ambiguous. Between the trimmed V and J ends, which lost 3 bases and 1 base, there was a span of 4 bases. The CDR3 contains 14 residues. Germline-derived CDR1 and CDR2 are MGHDK and SYGVNS. The CDR3 DNA follows: TGTGCCAGCAGTGACGTATCTGGGGCCAACGTCCTGACTTTC. Its translation: CASSDVSGANVLTF.

The gene calls are TRBV6-5 and TRBJ2-3, with 13 bases lining up with TRBD2. The CDR3 extends over 16 amino acids. Germline lookup yields CDR1 MNHEY and CDR2 SVGAGI. V gave up 4 bases and J gave up 1 base; unmatched junction bases: 2. The CDR3 DNA follows: TGTGCCAGCAGTTTCGGACTAGCGGGAGGCACAGATACGCAGTATTTT. Translating gives CASSFGLAGGTDTQYF.

The chain employs TRBV6-1 and TRBJ2-7, with D possibly TRBD2 on 5 matching bases. From germline, CDR1 is MNHNS and CDR2 SASEGT. The V gene lost 7 bases and the J gene lost 7 bases, with 23 bases spanning the gap. The CDR3 has 15 amino acids. The CDR3 bases are TGTGCCAGCACCGATGGGTCGGCAGGACGGGATGAGCAGTACTTC. Protein: CASTDGSAGRDEQYF.